This T cell receptor (beta chain) was profiled in a study of blood T cell repertoires in COVID-19. Turning to the study itself: PBMCs, B-cell-depleted T cells, or T cells were the source of the cDNA or gDNA that made up the material.

Deletions cut 3 bases from V and 6 bases from J, with 17 bases between. The length of the CDR3 is 14 residues. Germline loops: CDR1 DFQATT, CDR2 SNEGSKA (reference sequence). Enrollees, roughly 18 to 90 years old, lived in around 23 US areas. Each participant's cohort was designated according to participant-reported clinical history. Using immunoSEQ multiplex PCR, the repertoire was profiled, and TCRdb retains in-frame clones only, with some absent. The sample yields 70,000 to 90,000 clones, 85% to 90% seen once. The chain couples TRBV20-1 to TRBJ2-5; TRBD2 might be the D (5 bases). The receptor was derived from a woman aged 45 to 65 with acute COVID-19. What was sequenced was PBMCs or T cells enriched from blood (not recorded which). Written as DNA, the CDR3 is TGCAGTGCTAGTGTCGAGAGGGCCTCGAAGACCCAGTACTTC. Its protein is CSASVERASKTQYF.